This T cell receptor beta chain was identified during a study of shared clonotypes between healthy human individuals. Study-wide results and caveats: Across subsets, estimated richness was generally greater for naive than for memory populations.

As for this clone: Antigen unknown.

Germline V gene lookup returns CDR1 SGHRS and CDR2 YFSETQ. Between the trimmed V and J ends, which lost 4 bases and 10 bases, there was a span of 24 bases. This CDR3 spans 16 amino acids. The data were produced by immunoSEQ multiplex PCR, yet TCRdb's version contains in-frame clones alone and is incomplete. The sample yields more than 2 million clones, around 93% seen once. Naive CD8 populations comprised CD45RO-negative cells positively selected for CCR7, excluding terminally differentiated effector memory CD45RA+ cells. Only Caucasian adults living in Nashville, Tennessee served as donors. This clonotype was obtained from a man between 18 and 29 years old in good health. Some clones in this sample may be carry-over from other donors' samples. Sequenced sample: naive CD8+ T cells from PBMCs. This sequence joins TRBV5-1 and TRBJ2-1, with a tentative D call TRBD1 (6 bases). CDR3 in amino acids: CASSMTGLGPDGEQFF. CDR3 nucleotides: TGCGCCAGCAGCATGACAGGTTTAGGTCCTGATGGGGAGCAGTTCTTC. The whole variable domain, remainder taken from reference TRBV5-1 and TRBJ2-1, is KAGVTQTPRYLIKTRGQQVTLSCSPISGHRSVSWYQQTPGQGLQFLFEYFSETQRNKGNFPGRFSGRQFSNSRSEMNVSTLELGDSALYLCASSMTGLGPDGEQFFGPGTRLTVL.